Listed below are T cell receptor beta chains from one sample, sequenced in a study of shared clonotypes between healthy human individuals. Clones were sequenced by immunoSEQ multiplex PCR, and TCRdb holds only the in-frame ones, with some missing. The data show around 1,900,000 clones, with 93% seen just once and less than 2% held by the top ten. Sequenced material: naive CD8+ T cells from PBMCs. The source is a man aged 18 to 35 in good health. Some clones in this sample may be carry-over from other donors' samples. Each CDR3 is given with its conserved first and last residue. Each record gives: CDR3 protein, CDR3 DNA, D gene, J gene, V gene, clone size, CDR3 length. D genes are given only for firm matches. Only part of the rows carry a size: once, few, many, or a class if the clone is expanded.

cdr3_aa: CASSQADTRGRYEQYF
cdr3_nt: TGCGCCAGCAGCCAAGCTGATACCCGGGGGAGATACGAGCAGTACTTC
d_call: -
j_call: TRBJ2-7
v_call: TRBV4-1
clone_size: -
cdr3_length: 16

cdr3_aa: CASSVGLARSYEQYF
cdr3_nt: TGTGCCAGCAGCGTAGGACTAGCGAGATCCTACGAGCAGTACTTC
d_call: TRBD2
j_call: TRBJ2-7
v_call: TRBV9
clone_size: -
cdr3_length: 15

cdr3_aa: CASGLGGNTEAFF
cdr3_nt: TGTGCTAGTGGTTTAGGGGGGAACACTGAAGCTTTCTTT
d_call: -
j_call: TRBJ1-1
v_call: TRBV12-5
clone_size: -
cdr3_length: 13

cdr3_aa: CASSRGGGEQFF
cdr3_nt: TGTGCCAGCAGCCGAGGGGGAGGTGAGCAGTTCTTC
d_call: -
j_call: TRBJ2-1
v_call: TRBV9
clone_size: -
cdr3_length: 12

cdr3_aa: CASSARDSGNTIYF
cdr3_nt: TGTGCCAGCAGTGCCCGGGACTCTGGAAACACCATATATTTT
d_call: -
j_call: TRBJ1-3
v_call: TRBV6-1
clone_size: -
cdr3_length: 14

cdr3_aa: CASSLLASGRASGELFF
cdr3_nt: TGTGCCAGCAGCTTATTAGCTAGCGGGAGGGCCTCCGGGGAGCTGTTTTTT
d_call: TRBD2
j_call: TRBJ2-2
v_call: TRBV7-6
clone_size: -
cdr3_length: 17

cdr3_aa: CASSERHSYEQYF
cdr3_nt: TGTGCCAGCAGCGAGCGCCACTCCTACGAGCAGTACTTC
d_call: -
j_call: TRBJ2-7
v_call: TRBV28
clone_size: -
cdr3_length: 13

cdr3_aa: CASRDWYGYTF
cdr3_nt: TGTGCCAGCCGGGATTGGTATGGCTACACCTTC
d_call: -
j_call: TRBJ1-2
v_call: TRBV6-1
clone_size: -
cdr3_length: 11

cdr3_aa: CATSRDSLGLAAGELFF
cdr3_nt: TGTGCCACCAGCAGAGATTCCCTAGGACTAGCAGCGGGGGAGCTGTTTTTT
d_call: TRBD2
j_call: TRBJ2-2
v_call: TRBV15
clone_size: -
cdr3_length: 17

cdr3_aa: CASSLRGVAEGSYNEQFF
cdr3_nt: TGTGCCAGCAGCTTAAGGGGGGTAGCGGAAGGCTCCTACAATGAGCAGTTCTTC
d_call: -
j_call: TRBJ2-1
v_call: TRBV11-2
clone_size: once
cdr3_length: 18

cdr3_aa: CSAGAGVYEQYF
cdr3_nt: TGCAGCGCCGGAGCGGGAGTCTACGAGCAGTACTTC
d_call: TRBD2
j_call: TRBJ2-7
v_call: TRBV29-1
clone_size: -
cdr3_length: 12

cdr3_aa: CASRRGGSSYNEQFF
cdr3_nt: TGTGCCAGCAGACGCGGGGGAAGCTCCTACAATGAGCAGTTCTTC
d_call: TRBD2
j_call: TRBJ2-1
v_call: TRBV27
clone_size: -
cdr3_length: 15

cdr3_aa: CASTLLLEDAFF
cdr3_nt: TGTGCCAGCACGCTCCTCCTGGAGGATGCTTTCTTT
d_call: -
j_call: TRBJ1-1
v_call: TRBV7-9
clone_size: -
cdr3_length: 12

cdr3_aa: CSANREGGYTF
cdr3_nt: TGCAGTGCCAACAGGGAGGGTGGCTACACCTTC
d_call: -
j_call: TRBJ1-2
v_call: TRBV20-1
clone_size: -
cdr3_length: 11

cdr3_aa: CSVSDRAEQYF
cdr3_nt: TGCAGCGTTTCGGACAGGGCCGAGCAGTACTTC
d_call: TRBD1
j_call: TRBJ2-7
v_call: TRBV29-1
clone_size: -
cdr3_length: 11

cdr3_aa: CASSERGAYNEQFF
cdr3_nt: TGCGCCAGCAGTGAGAGGGGGGCCTACAATGAGCAGTTCTTC
d_call: -
j_call: TRBJ2-1
v_call: TRBV10-2
clone_size: -
cdr3_length: 14

cdr3_aa: CASRKPQGLENIQYF
cdr3_nt: TGTGCCAGCAGGAAGCCCCAGGGGTTGGAAAACATTCAGTACTTC
d_call: -
j_call: TRBJ2-4
v_call: TRBV2
clone_size: -
cdr3_length: 15

cdr3_aa: CASSHNLEGSTDTQYF
cdr3_nt: TGTGCCAGCAGCCATAACTTGGAAGGGAGCACAGATACGCAGTATTTT
d_call: -
j_call: TRBJ2-3
v_call: TRBV9
clone_size: -
cdr3_length: 16

cdr3_aa: CASSMQGAYNEQFF
cdr3_nt: TGTGCCAGTAGTATGCAGGGGGCCTACAATGAGCAGTTCTTC
d_call: TRBD1
j_call: TRBJ2-1
v_call: TRBV19
clone_size: -
cdr3_length: 14

cdr3_aa: CASSLLLAALETQYF
cdr3_nt: TGTGCCAGCAGCTTATTACTAGCGGCCCTTGAGACCCAGTACTTC
d_call: TRBD2
j_call: TRBJ2-5
v_call: TRBV7-9
clone_size: -
cdr3_length: 15

cdr3_aa: CASSIDDKPADQPQHF
cdr3_nt: TGTGCCAGTAGTATAGATGATAAGCCAGCGGATCAGCCCCAGCATTTT
d_call: -
j_call: TRBJ1-5
v_call: TRBV19
clone_size: -
cdr3_length: 16

cdr3_aa: CATLSWVLEKDYGYTF
cdr3_nt: TGTGCCACCCTCAGTTGGGTACTGGAGAAGGACTATGGCTACACCTTC
d_call: -
j_call: TRBJ1-2
v_call: TRBV19
clone_size: -
cdr3_length: 16

cdr3_aa: CASSGRQGAPMEQYF
cdr3_nt: TGTGCCAGCAGCGGCAGACAGGGGGCCCCTATGGAGCAGTACTTC
d_call: TRBD1
j_call: TRBJ2-7
v_call: TRBV7-9
clone_size: -
cdr3_length: 15

cdr3_aa: CASSPRTGGAGNTIYF
cdr3_nt: TGTGCCAGCAGCCCCAGGACAGGGGGCGCTGGAAACACCATATATTTT
d_call: TRBD1
j_call: TRBJ1-3
v_call: TRBV7-9
clone_size: -
cdr3_length: 16

cdr3_aa: CASSYGQVYEQYF
cdr3_nt: TGTGCCAGCAGTTACGGACAGGTTTACGAGCAGTACTTC
d_call: TRBD1
j_call: TRBJ2-7
v_call: TRBV13
clone_size: -
cdr3_length: 13

cdr3_aa: CATGAPRAEQYF
cdr3_nt: TGTGCCACTGGGGCCCCGAGGGCCGAGCAGTACTTC
d_call: -
j_call: TRBJ2-7
v_call: TRBV28
clone_size: -
cdr3_length: 12

cdr3_aa: CASSSTDLTRSGANVLTF
cdr3_nt: TGTGCCAGCAGTTCAACAGATCTAACCCGCTCTGGGGCCAACGTCCTGACTTTC
d_call: -
j_call: TRBJ2-6
v_call: TRBV27
clone_size: -
cdr3_length: 18

cdr3_aa: CASSPDPRPRGEKLFF
cdr3_nt: TGCGCCAGCAGCCCAGACCCGAGGCCTCGGGGGGAAAAACTGTTTTTT
d_call: -
j_call: TRBJ1-4
v_call: TRBV4-1
clone_size: -
cdr3_length: 16

cdr3_aa: CASSQDLEAGGNEQFF
cdr3_nt: TGTGCCAGCAGCCAAGATTTAGAAGCGGGCGGCAATGAGCAGTTCTTC
d_call: -
j_call: TRBJ2-1
v_call: TRBV4-2
clone_size: -
cdr3_length: 16

cdr3_aa: CASSLASSWVLDEQFF
cdr3_nt: TGCGCCAGCAGCTTGGCCTCTAGCTGGGTTTTAGATGAGCAGTTCTTC
d_call: -
j_call: TRBJ2-1
v_call: TRBV5-1
clone_size: -
cdr3_length: 16

cdr3_aa: CASSWTSGRSPDTQYF
cdr3_nt: TGCGCCAGCAGCTGGACTAGCGGGAGGTCCCCAGATACGCAGTATTTT
d_call: TRBD2
j_call: TRBJ2-3
v_call: TRBV5-1
clone_size: -
cdr3_length: 16